The T cell receptor beta chain described here comes from a study of post-analysis software for immune sequencing data. The overall study: The patients showed relapsing-remitting, secondary progressive and progressive-relapsing multiple sclerosis courses. Overall study findings and caveats: Samples sharing a preparation batch grouped tightly together when assessed by F measure. Significantly decreased normalized Chao1 diversity was recorded for multiple sclerosis patients relative to controls. There were five or six TRBV segments more frequent in patients than controls, and TRBV5-6, TRBV5-1 and TRBV20-1 were among them.

For this clonotype: The antigen remains undetermined.

cDNA libraries for TCR beta contained unique molecular identifiers. TCRdb reprocessed the PCR reads with MiXCR, giving one entry per CDR3 protein. This table has about 820,000 distinct CDR3 sequences, roughly 58% appearing once. CDR3 length: 14 residues. Germline loops: CDR1 LGHDT, CDR2 YNNKEL (reference sequence). The V end lost 4 bases, the J end lost 4 bases, and 13 bases lay between the germline ends. The receptor's source is a girl between 5 and 17 years old with multiple sclerosis. The chain is built from TRBV3-1 and TRBJ1-2, with D unclear. The sequenced material came from blood. The CDR3 loop reads CASSPLAFPYGYTF. CDR3 nucleotides: TGTGCCAGCAGCCCGCTTGCTTTCCCCTATGGCTACACCTTC.